This T cell receptor (beta chain) was captured by sequencing in a study of post-analysis software for immune sequencing data. For the study at large: The courses of disease that were included comprised relapsing-remitting, secondary progressive and progressive-relapsing multiple sclerosis. General observations from the study: People with multiple sclerosis had a significantly lower normalized Chao1 diversity than controls did. With F measure, samples from one preparation batch clustered together strongly. The five TRBV segments detected at higher frequency in patients than in controls included TRBV5-6, TRBV5-1 and TRBV20-1.

The TCR beta cDNA libraries carried unique molecular identifiers. Each sample of roughly 0.9 to 11 million input T cells yielded 500,000 or so cDNA molecules, so each molecule approximated one T cell. TCRdb reprocessed the PCR reads via MiXCR and lists one record per CDR3 protein. This table holds hundreds of thousands of distinct CDR3 sequences, 25% to 30% found once. The CDR3 consists of 14 residues. V lost 4 bases to trimming and J lost 2 bases; unmatched junction nucleotides: 4. Germline CDR1 reads LGHNA; CDR2 reads YSLEER. As concerns this clonotype: Its antigen remains unidentified.

Sequencing used blood. V gene TRBV4-3 combines with J gene TRBJ2-7; 8 positions match TRBD1. The clonotype originates from a girl under 18 with multiple sclerosis. Here the CDR3 DNA reads TGCGCCAGCAGCCTTGAACAGGGGGCCTACGAGCAGTACTTC. This encodes CASSLEQGAYEQYF.